This T cell receptor beta chain was identified during a study of esophageal squamous cell carcinoma under preoperative chemotherapy. Overall study: Both tumor-infiltrating lymphocytes and peripheral blood T cells had their TCR repertoires profiled. Findings and caveats of the study: After paclitaxel-nedaplatin, abundant clones were more likely to contract than amplify.

MiXCR, run by TCRdb on the PCR reads, gives a single entry per CDR3 protein. The sample lists about 30,000 distinct CDR3 sequences; roughly 48% were seen once. The time point is: before preoperative PTX-NDP chemotherapy. Preoperative chemotherapy with paclitaxel-nedaplatin was given to patients before surgery. CDR3 length equals 13 residues. Germline V CDR1 and CDR2: SGHVS, FNYEAQ. Regarding this clonotype: Its antigen remains unknown. Its ends do not fully match the called genes, so a read error is possible.

This chain links TRBV7-6 with TRBJ2-2; D may match TRBD1 or TRBD2 (5 bases each). Collection took place from a patient given preoperative chemotherapy. The source is a human donor with esophageal squamous cell carcinoma. The donor label of this sample is uncertain. The CDR3 loop is CASSFENAGALFF. CDR3 nucleotide sequence: TGTGCCAGCAGCTTTGAGAACGCCGGGGCGCTGTTTTTT.